A selection of T cell receptor beta chains follows, all from one sample in a study of blood T cell repertoires in COVID-19. The assay was immunoSEQ multiplex PCR, and TCRdb's table has in-frame clones only and misses some. The repertoire holds 60,000 or so clones, with roughly 74% as singletons. The sample consisted of peripheral blood. These receptors were collected from a woman of 80 years or more with acute or convalescent COVID-19. Each CDR3 is given without its conserved first and last residue. Clone size is not always given. Where it is, it says once, few, many or a class for expanded clones.

j_call: TRBJ2-5
clone_size: .
v_call: TRBV7-2
cdr3_aa: ASSSPEGRVQETQY

j_call: TRBJ2-3
clone_size: few
v_call: TRBV27
cdr3_aa: ASQTGTGYDTQY

j_call: TRBJ2-5
clone_size: .
v_call: TRBV3-1/TRBV3-2
cdr3_aa: ASSQGASDQETQY

j_call: TRBJ1-1
clone_size: .
v_call: TRBV6-5
cdr3_aa: ASMRANTEAF

j_call: TRBJ1-1
clone_size: .
v_call: TRBV12-3/TRBV12-4
cdr3_aa: ASSFRQGAEAF

j_call: TRBJ1-1
clone_size: .
v_call: TRBV19
cdr3_aa: ASSIAGGVSNTEAF

j_call: TRBJ2-1
clone_size: .
v_call: TRBV4-1
cdr3_aa: ASSQGTGTSDNEQF

j_call: TRBJ2-7
clone_size: .
v_call: TRBV13
cdr3_aa: ASSLGGLSGDEQY

j_call: TRBJ2-2
clone_size: once
v_call: TRBV10-1
cdr3_aa: ASSGKLGGTGELF

j_call: TRBJ1-2
clone_size: few
v_call: TRBV18
cdr3_aa: ASSSQTVHGYT

j_call: TRBJ1-1
clone_size: .
v_call: TRBV13
cdr3_aa: ASSFTANTEAF

j_call: TRBJ1-1
clone_size: .
v_call: TRBV19
cdr3_aa: ASSGTANTEAF

j_call: TRBJ1-4
clone_size: .
v_call: TRBV7-9
cdr3_aa: ASSYGTGKRSDEKLF

j_call: TRBJ2-5
clone_size: .
v_call: TRBV10-3
cdr3_aa: ATAALTGKETQY

j_call: TRBJ1-2
clone_size: .
v_call: TRBV6-7
cdr3_aa: ATSLLAWGRGYGYT

j_call: TRBJ2-7
clone_size: .
v_call: TRBV25-1
cdr3_aa: ASSRDSSYEQY

j_call: TRBJ1-5
clone_size: once
v_call: TRBV28
cdr3_aa: ASSPRWGRGNQPQH

j_call: TRBJ2-3
clone_size: .
v_call: TRBV5-1
cdr3_aa: ASRGTSGHTDTQY

j_call: TRBJ2-3
clone_size: .
v_call: TRBV9
cdr3_aa: ASSAHGEGYTDTQY

j_call: TRBJ1-1
clone_size: .
v_call: TRBV6-1
cdr3_aa: ASSDPGQLRAF

j_call: TRBJ2-7
clone_size: .
v_call: TRBV7-2
cdr3_aa: ASSSPGRGQTYEQY

j_call: TRBJ2-5
clone_size: .
v_call: TRBV18
cdr3_aa: ASSSSGDRARETQY

j_call: TRBJ2-5
clone_size: .
v_call: TRBV19
cdr3_aa: ASSIGLAGGVGETQY

j_call: TRBJ2-1
clone_size: once
v_call: TRBV5-1
cdr3_aa: ASSMGQNNEQF

j_call: TRBJ1-2
clone_size: .
v_call: TRBV6-1
cdr3_aa: ASSGSLSEARGDYGYT

j_call: TRBJ1-1
clone_size: few
v_call: TRBV11-2
cdr3_aa: ASSLEFVVNTEAF

j_call: TRBJ2-2
clone_size: .
v_call: TRBV14
cdr3_aa: ASSQVSGGTGELF

j_call: TRBJ1-1
clone_size: .
v_call: TRBV6-5
cdr3_aa: ASSWRVKVTEAF

j_call: TRBJ2-1
clone_size: .
v_call: TRBV9
cdr3_aa: ASSILAGGPSNEQF

j_call: TRBJ2-7
clone_size: .
v_call: TRBV11-2
cdr3_aa: ASSKHTQTSGAPWEQY

j_call: TRBJ2-1
clone_size: .
v_call: TRBV19
cdr3_aa: ASSGQSYNEQF

j_call: TRBJ2-3
clone_size: few
v_call: TRBV7-2
cdr3_aa: ASSLAVADTQY

j_call: TRBJ2-1
clone_size: few
v_call: TRBV18
cdr3_aa: ASSPIRGYNEQF

j_call: TRBJ1-2
clone_size: .
v_call: TRBV7-9
cdr3_aa: ASSLDRSNYGYT

j_call: TRBJ1-5
clone_size: .
v_call: TRBV6-6
cdr3_aa: ASSYSQGSNQPQH

j_call: TRBJ2-7
clone_size: .
v_call: TRBV28
cdr3_aa: ASRTIHRGTYEQY

j_call: TRBJ2-5
clone_size: .
v_call: TRBV11-3
cdr3_aa: ASSSVRLQGYQETQY

j_call: TRBJ1-2
clone_size: .
v_call: TRBV27
cdr3_aa: ASSLAGTSYGYT

j_call: TRBJ2-7
clone_size: .
v_call: TRBV11-3
cdr3_aa: ASSAGTGYEQY

j_call: TRBJ1-1
clone_size: .
v_call: TRBV30
cdr3_aa: AWSSDRVNTEAF

j_call: TRBJ1-6
clone_size: few
v_call: TRBV7-2
cdr3_aa: ASSDRGATYNSPLH

j_call: TRBJ1-1
clone_size: .
v_call: TRBV6-5
cdr3_aa: ASSPPGQGRTEAF

j_call: TRBJ2-5
clone_size: .
v_call: TRBV5-1
cdr3_aa: ASLQGETQY

j_call: TRBJ2-1
clone_size: .
v_call: TRBV5-1
cdr3_aa: ASSSARLAGVNEQF